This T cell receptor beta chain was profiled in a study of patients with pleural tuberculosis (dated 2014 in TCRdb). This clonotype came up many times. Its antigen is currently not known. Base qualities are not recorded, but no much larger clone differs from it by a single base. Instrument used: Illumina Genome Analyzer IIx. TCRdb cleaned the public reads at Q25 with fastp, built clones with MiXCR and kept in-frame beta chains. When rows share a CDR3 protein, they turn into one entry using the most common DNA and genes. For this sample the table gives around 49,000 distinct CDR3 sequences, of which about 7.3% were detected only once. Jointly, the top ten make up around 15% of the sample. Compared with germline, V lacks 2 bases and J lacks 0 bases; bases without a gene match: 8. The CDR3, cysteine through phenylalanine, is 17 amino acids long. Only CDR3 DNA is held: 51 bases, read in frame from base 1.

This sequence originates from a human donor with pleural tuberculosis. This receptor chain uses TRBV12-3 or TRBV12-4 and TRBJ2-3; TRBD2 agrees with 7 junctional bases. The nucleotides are TGTGCCAGCAGTTTACAGGAGGGAGGGCAGAGCACAGATACGCAGTATTTT. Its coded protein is CASSLQEGGQSTDTQYF.